One and the same sample provided the 9 T cell receptor beta chains below, sequenced in a study of identical twins. MiXCR was run by TCRdb on the 5' RACE reads, yielding one entry per CDR3 protein. The data contain about 530,000 distinct CDR3 sequences, approximately 20% of them singletons. These sequences were also reported in another study, on yellow fever vaccine responses in identical twins.

The sample comprised CD4+ T cells sorted from blood. These receptors were taken from a woman aged 18-35 years in good health.

The chain has TRBV7-9 and TRBJ2-7; the D is unclear. With 6 bases removed from V and 10 bases from J, the gap between germline ends came to 16 bases. Germline V lookup: CDR1 SEHNR, CDR2 FQNEAQ (reference sequence). The CDR3 runs to 12 residues. The CDR3 region is CASRGTGPLQYF. CDR3 nucleotide sequence: TGTGCCAGCAGAGGTACCGGGCCTTTACAGTACTTC.

The table lists this clonotype with a few counts. The chain joins TRBV11-3 to TRBJ1-2; a possible D gene is TRBD1 (5 bases). The germline V gene encodes CDR1 SGHNT and CDR2 YENEEA. The ends were cut back, 5 bases at V and 4 bases at J, with 14 bases in the middle. This CDR3 spans 14 amino acids. The CDR3 bases are TGTGCCAGCAGCCCCCTAGGGGCTGGCTATGGCTACACCTTC. Residues: CASSPLGAGYGYTF.

V and J are TRBV19 and TRBJ2-2; D is tentatively TRBD1 or TRBD2 (5 bases each). There are 14 residues in the CDR3. V lost 10 bases and J 0 bases, leaving 12 bases between the germline ends. Per the germline V gene, CDR1 is LNHDA and CDR2 is SQIVND (reference sequence). CDR3: CATKGTANTGELFF. CDR3 coding DNA: TGTGCCACCAAAGGGACGGCGAACACCGGGGAGCTGTTTTTT.

V gene TRBV10-3 combines with J gene TRBJ2-3, with D possibly matching TRBD2 (6 bases). CDR3 length: 16 residues. V lost 3 bases and J lost 2, with 15 bases in between. The germline V gene has CDR1 ENHRY and CDR2 SYGVKD. This CDR3 is CAISEPYGGATDTQYF. The CDR3 DNA sequence: TGTGCCATCAGTGAACCCTACGGGGGAGCCACAGATACGCAGTATTTT.

The CDR3 here is CASPPPGKSPGIETQYF. The CDR3 bases are TGTGCCAGCCCTCCACCGGGGAAGTCTCCGGGGATAGAGACCCAGTACTTC. This chain links TRBV19 with TRBJ2-5; D is possibly TRBD2 (5 bases). Trimming removed 9 bases from V and 4 bases from J, with 27 bases in between. The CDR3 extends over 17 amino acids. Looked up from germline, CDR1 is LNHDA and CDR2 is SQIVND (reference sequence). Drawing the rest from reference TRBV19 and TRBJ2-5, the complete variable domain is DGGITQSPKYLFRKEGQNVTLSCEQNLNHDAMYWYRQDPGQGLRLIYYSQIVNDFQKGDIAEGYSVSREKKESFPLTVTSAQKNPTAFYLCASPPPGKSPGIETQYFGPGTRLLVL.

V gene TRBV6-2 or TRBV6-3 combines with J gene TRBJ2-1, with TRBD2 identical over 12 bases. The CDR3 has 18 amino acids. V lost 4 bases to trimming and J lost 3 bases; unmatched junction nucleotides: 10. Germline loops: CDR1 MNHEY, CDR2 SVGEGT. In nucleotides, the CDR3 is TGTGCCAGCAGTTCCCGTCGAGGACTAGCGGGACTCTACAATGAGCAGTTCTTC. Residues: CASSSRRGLAGLYNEQFF.

V gene TRBV28 combines with J gene TRBJ2-2; D assignment may be TRBD1 or TRBD2 (5 bases each). Per germline, CDR1 MDHEN and CDR2 SYDVKM. Trimming left V 8 bases short and J 4 bases short, with 14 bases between. The CDR3 is made up of 14 amino acids. CDR3 in DNA: TGTGCCAGCGAAGAGGGGCGATCCACCGGGGAGCTGTTTTTT. Residues: CASEEGRSTGELFF.

The chain has TRBV6-1 and TRBJ2-7, with no clear D. CDR3 length: 12 amino acids. From germline, CDR1 is MNHNS and CDR2 SASEGT. CDR3 sequence (DNA): TGTGCCAGCAGTGAAAGGGCCTACGCGCAGTACGTC. Protein: CASSERAYAQYV.

There are a few counts of this clonotype. This chain connects TRBV7-7 to TRBJ2-3; weak D call: TRBD2 (7 bases). The V gene's germline CDR1 is SSHAT and CDR2 FNYEAQ (reference sequence). The CDR3 is made up of 15 amino acids. The V gene lost 5 bases and the J gene lost 3 bases, with 15 bases spanning the gap. DNA of the CDR3: TGTGCCAGCAGCACATTCGGGGGGCGGACAGATACGCAGTATTTT. Protein: CASSTFGGRTDTQYF.